A single sample is the source of the 9 T cell receptor beta chains below, sequenced in a study of T-cell memory formation after mild COVID-19. TCRdb recomputed calls from the 5' RACE reads with MiXCR, one row per CDR3 protein. The table includes 250,000 to 350,000 distinct CDR3 sequences, roughly 15% detected once. The sample taken for sequencing was PBMCs or a T cell subset sorted from them (not recorded which). All receptors derive from a man between 18 and 35 years old who had mild COVID-19 (a few samples of this study predate the infection). Cell type and time point are not known.

CDR3 nucleotide sequence: TGTGCCAGCACCCATCCTGGGGGGGTGAACACCGGGGAGCTGTTTTTT. This sequence encodes CASTHPGGVNTGELFF. This sequence joins TRBV9 and TRBJ2-2; 7 bases align to TRBD2. J lost 1 base, V lost 6 bases, and 9 bases had no gene match. CDR1 is SGDLS, CDR2 YYNGEE, per germline. This CDR3 region has 16 residues.

The chain uses TRBV4-1 and TRBJ2-3; tentative D call: TRBD1 (5 bases). V lost 0 bases and J 5 bases, leaving 12 bases between the germline ends. CDR1 and CDR2 from the germline V gene are MGHRA and YSYEKL. There are 15 residues in the CDR3. The CDR3 region is CASSQDYRNGDTQYF. The CDR3 DNA reads as TGCGCCAGCAGCCAAGACTACAGGAATGGAGATACGCAGTATTTT.

Only a few counts were recorded for this clonotype. This rearrangement joins TRBV18 to TRBJ1-1; D call uncertain. The CDR3 spans 15 residues. Per germline, CDR1 KGHSH and CDR2 LQKENI. V was cut by 2 bases and J by 1 base, with 11 bases left in between. CDR3 in DNA: TGTGCCAGCTCACCAGGGAGCCCCTGGAACACTGAAGCTTTCTTT. This encodes CASSPGSPWNTEAFF.

A few counts support this clonotype. This chain connects TRBV7-7 to TRBJ2-1; D is uncertain. V lost 2 bases to trimming and J lost 4 bases, with 15 bases between them. The CDR3 contains 16 residues. Germline V gene lookup returns CDR1 SSHAT and CDR2 FNYEAQ (reference sequence). The chain's CDR3 is CASSLSTQDGYNEQFF. The CDR3 nucleotides are TGTGCCAGCAGCTTAAGTACGCAGGATGGGTACAATGAGCAGTTCTTC.

There are many counts of this clonotype. The chain carries TRBV12-3 or TRBV12-4 and TRBJ1-5, with D uncertain. CDR3 length equals 12 residues. Between the trimmed V and J ends, which lost 2 bases and 5 bases, there was a span of 4 bases. CDR3 bases: TGTGCCAGCAGTTTACAGCATCAGCCCCAGCATTTT. Its translation is CASSLQHQPQHF.

This clonotype was recorded a few times. The chain joins TRBV5-6 to TRBJ1-3; a possible D gene is TRBD1 (5 bases). The ends were cut back, 3 bases at V and 4 bases at J, with 14 bases in the middle. Germline V gene sequence: CDR1 SGHDT, CDR2 YYEEEE. CDR3 length: 15 residues. The CDR3 DNA follows: TGTGCCAGCAGCTCTGGGGCCAGGCACGGAAACACCATATATTTT. Protein: CASSSGARHGNTIYF. Drawing the rest from reference TRBV5-6 and TRBJ1-3, the complete variable domain is DAGVTQSPTHLIKTRGQQVTLRCSPKSGHDTVSWYQQALGQGPQFIFQYYEEEERQRGNFPDRFSGHQFPNYSSELNVNALLLGDSALYLCASSSGARHGNTIYFGEGSWLTVV.

The gene calls are TRBV7-2 and TRBJ1-1; 9 bases line up with TRBD1. The CDR3 spans 14 residues. V gave up 4 bases and J gave up 4 bases; unmatched junction bases: 4. Germline V CDR1 and CDR2: SGHTA, FQGNSA. CDR3 amino acids: CASSSTGGLTEAFF. CDR3 DNA sequence: TGTGCCAGCAGCTCAACAGGGGGCCTCACTGAAGCTTTCTTT.

This clonotype was counted a few times. The CDR3 loop is CASKGGRGETQYF. The DNA of the CDR3 is TGTGCCAGCAAAGGGGGCAGGGGAGAGACCCAGTACTTC. The chain recombines TRBV6-5 with TRBJ2-5; 7 bases fit TRBD1. V lost 7 bases, J lost 4 bases, and 6 bases stayed unmatched. This CDR3 is built from 13 residues. Germline loops: CDR1 MNHEY, CDR2 SVGAGI.

This chain joins TRBV20-1 and TRBJ2-1; 7 nucleotides align to TRBD1. Germline V lookup: CDR1 DFQATT, CDR2 SNEGSKA (reference sequence). Germline trimming cut 0 bases from V and 10 bases from J; bases unmatched to any gene: 3. This CDR3 is built from 12 residues. CDR3 sequence reads: CSAREGQLEQFF. In DNA, the CDR3 is TGCAGTGCTAGAGAGGGACAGCTAGAGCAGTTCTTC.